The entry below gives a single T cell receptor (beta chain) sequence along with its context. There are 14 residues in the CDR3. The trim removed 4 bases at V and 7 bases at J, leaving 5 bases unmatched. CDR1 is LNHDA and CDR2 is SQIVND in the germline V gene (reference sequence). The sample belongs to a study of blood T cell repertoires in COVID-19. Seattle participants joined during active infection and were tracked over time. Profiled with immunoSEQ multiplex PCR; TCRdb holds only in-frame clones, not every one. The data hold some 200,000 clones, with around four fifths observed a single time. Sequencing input: peripheral blood. The rearrangement links TRBV19 to TRBJ2-7, with 12 positions matching TRBD1. The source is a man in his 60s with COVID-19, enrolled during active disease. This chain's CDR3 is CASSTGTGGREQYF. The CDR3 region has the DNA TGTGCCAGTAGTACAGGGACAGGGGGCCGGGAGCAGTACTTC.